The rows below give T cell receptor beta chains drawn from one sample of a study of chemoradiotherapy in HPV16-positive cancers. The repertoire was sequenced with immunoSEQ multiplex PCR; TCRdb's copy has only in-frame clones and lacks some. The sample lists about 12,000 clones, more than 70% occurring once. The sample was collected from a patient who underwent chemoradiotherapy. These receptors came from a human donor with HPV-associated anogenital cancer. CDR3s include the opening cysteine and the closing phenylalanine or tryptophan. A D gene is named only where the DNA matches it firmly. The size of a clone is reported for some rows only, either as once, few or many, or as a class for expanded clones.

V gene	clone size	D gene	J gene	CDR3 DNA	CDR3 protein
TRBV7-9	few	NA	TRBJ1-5	TGTGCCAGCAGCGTAGGACGGAGCAATCAGCCCCAGCATTTT	CASSVGRSNQPQHF
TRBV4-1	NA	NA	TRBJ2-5	TGCGCCAGCAGCCAAGGGCACAGGTCAAAAGAGACCCAGTACTTC	CASSQGHRSKETQYF
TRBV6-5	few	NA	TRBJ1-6	TGTGCCAGCAGTTACTCGAAACAGGGTGTATCACCCCTCCACTTT	CASSYSKQGVSPLHF
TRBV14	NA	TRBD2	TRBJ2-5	TGTGCCAGCAGTTCCTCCGGACTAGCGGGGCAAGAGACCCAGTACTTC	CASSSSGLAGQETQYF
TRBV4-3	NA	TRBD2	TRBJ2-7	TGCGCCAGCAGCGAAGGAGCGGGGGGCTACGAGCAGTACTTC	CASSEGAGGYEQYF
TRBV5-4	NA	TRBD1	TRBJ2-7	TGTGCCAGCAGCCCCTACCGACAGGGGAAATCCTACGAGCAGTACTTC	CASSPYRQGKSYEQYF
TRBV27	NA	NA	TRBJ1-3	TGTGCCAGCAGCCCACGGGGGGCCGGGGGATTCTCTGGAAACACCATATATTTT	CASSPRGAGGFSGNTIYF
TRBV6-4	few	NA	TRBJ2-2	TGTGCCAGCAGTGACTCGGGACAGAACACCGGGGAGCTGTTTTTT	CASSDSGQNTGELFF
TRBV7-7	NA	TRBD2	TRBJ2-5	TGTGCTAGCAGCTTTACACAGGGCGGGGGGGAGACCCAGTACTTC	CASSFTQGGGETQYF
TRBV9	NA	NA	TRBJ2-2	TGTGCCAGCAGCGTAGCTTTACCGGACATGTGGGGTAGCACCGGGGAGCTGTTTTTT	CASSVALPDMWGSTGELFF
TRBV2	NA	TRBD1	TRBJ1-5	TGTGCCAGCAGTGAAACCCCAGGGGGCGTTGGCAATCAGCCCCAGCATTTT	CASSETPGGVGNQPQHF
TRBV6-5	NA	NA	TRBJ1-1	TGTGCCAGCAGTCCCCACGAGAAGAACACTGAAGCTTTCTTT	CASSPHEKNTEAFF
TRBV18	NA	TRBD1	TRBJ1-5	TGTGCCAGCCCCTGCCCGGGGACAGGTAAGATTAGCAATCAGCCCCAGCATTTT	CASPCPGTGKISNQPQHF
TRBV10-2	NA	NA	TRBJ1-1	TGCGCCACCAAGAGAGGACTGAACACTGAAGCTTTCTTT	CATKRGLNTEAFF
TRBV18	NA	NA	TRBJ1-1	TGTGCCAGCTCCCTGGACAGCGTGAACACTGAAGCTTTCTTT	CASSLDSVNTEAFF
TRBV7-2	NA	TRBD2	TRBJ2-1	TGTGCCAGCAGCTTGGCACTAGCGGGGTTAGACAATGAGCAGTTCTTC	CASSLALAGLDNEQFF
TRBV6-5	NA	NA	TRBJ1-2	TGTGCCAGCAGTTACCGCCCTAGGGGTAGTGGTGGCTACACCTTC	CASSYRPRGSGGYTF